Presented here are 26 T cell receptor beta chains from one specimen sequenced in a study of OX40 agonist ivuxolimab in advanced cancers. Clones were read by immunoSEQ multiplex PCR, and TCRdb kept only the in-frame ones, dropping some. The sample has under 40,000 clones; over 80% are singletons. Sequencing was performed on CD4+ or CD8+ T cells sorted from blood, taken in a trial of the OX40 agonist ivuxolimab. The receptors were gathered from an adult with an advanced solid tumor such as melanoma, head and neck, liver or kidney cancer.

This clone was counted a few times. The chain has TRBV5-5 and TRBJ1-3; no definite D call. The ends were cut back, 0 bases at V and 0 bases at J, with 10 bases in the middle. The germline CDR1 and CDR2 sequences are SGHKS and YYEKEE (reference sequence). The CDR3 is made up of 16 amino acids. CDR3 bases: TGTGCCAGCAGCTTGGCCGGAGGGCACTCTGGAAACACCATATATTTT. It yields the protein CASSLAGGHSGNTIYF.

V and J are TRBV21-1 and TRBJ2-7; the DNA was not compared with TRBD2, the D call given in the table. TRBV21-1 is a recognized pseudogene. This CDR3 contains 17 residues. CDR3 loop: CASSKVEGLAGVPEQYF. The DNA for the CDR3 is TGTGCCAGCAGCAAAGTAGAGGGACTAGCGGGAGTTCCCGAGCAGTACTTC.

The chain combines TRBV7-8 with TRBJ1-4; 9 bases agree with TRBD1. The CDR3 has 16 amino acids. Germline CDR1 SGHVS, CDR2 FQNEAQ. V trimming: 1 base; J trimming: 10 bases; junction bases outside the gene matches: 10. CDR3 residues: CASSLGDRVFQGKLFF. CDR3 coding DNA: TGTGCCAGCAGCTTAGGGGACAGGGTGTTTCAAGGAAAACTGTTTTTT.

In its sample, this clone was seen once. One base away lies a much larger clone, so this may be a sequencing read error. The chain combines TRBV5-1 with TRBJ2-7; D gene unclear. Trimming shortened V by 3 bases and J by 3 bases, and 4 bases separated the two germline ends. This CDR3 has 11 amino acids. The germline gives CDR1 SGHRS, CDR2 YFSETQ. CDR3 DNA: TGCGCCAGCAGCTCCAACTACGAGCAGTACTTC. This sequence encodes CASSSNYEQYF.

In this sample, this clone turned up once. V and J are TRBV5-6 and TRBJ1-2; no clear D. There are 16 residues in the CDR3. CDR1 is SGHDT and CDR2 is YYEEEE in the germline V gene. Trimming left V 2 bases short and J 2 bases short, with 16 bases between. This CDR3 is CASSFPPGIRNYGYTF. The DNA of the CDR3 is TGTGCCAGCAGCTTTCCCCCAGGAATTAGGAACTATGGCTACACCTTC.

This clone qualifies as medium-sized (0.01 to 0.1%). The J gene is TRBJ1-4, the V gene TRBV5-1, with TRBD1 as a possible D gene (6 bases). The CDR3 has 16 residues. Trimming shortened V by 2 bases and J by 5 bases, and 16 bases separated the two germline ends. Germline CDR1 SGHRS, CDR2 YFSETQ. The CDR3 sequence: CASSLLPQGSNEKLFF. For the CDR3, the DNA is TGCGCCAGCAGCTTATTACCACAGGGCTCGAATGAAAAACTGTTTTTT.

The chain employs TRBV7-9 and TRBJ1-1; weak D call: TRBD1 (6 bases). This CDR3 has 14 residues. V was trimmed by 5 bases and J by 4 bases, leaving 14 bases between them. Germline loops: CDR1 SEHNR, CDR2 FQNEAQ (reference sequence). The CDR3 sequence is CASSPTGLGTEAFF. In nucleotides, the CDR3 is TGTGCCAGCAGCCCGACAGGCTTGGGCACTGAAGCTTTCTTT.

The chain employs TRBV30 and TRBJ1-4; unclear D gene. V gave up 6 bases and J gave up 7 bases, with 18 bases separating them. The CDR3 runs to 14 residues. Germline V CDR1 and CDR2: GTSNPN, SVGIG (reference sequence). The CDR3 protein is CACRVGGSGEKLFF. As DNA, the CDR3 is TGTGCCTGCCGGGTAGGAGGGTCCGGTGAAAAACTGTTTTTT.

In this sample, this clone turned up once. V gene TRBV19 combines with J gene TRBJ2-7; D is unresolved. Germline V gives CDR1 LNHDA, CDR2 SQIVND (reference sequence). The CDR3 has 14 amino acids. Deletions cut 4 bases from V and 4 bases from J, with 14 bases between. The CDR3 coding sequence is TGTGCCAGTAGTACCTCCCCTTCTACGTACGAGCAGTACTTC. As protein: CASSTSPSTYEQYF. The full variable domain, its missing parts supplied by reference TRBV19 and TRBJ2-7, is DGGITQSPKYLFRKEGQNVTLSCEQNLNHDAMYWYRQDPGQGLRLIYYSQIVNDFQKGDIAEGYSVSREKKESFPLTVTSAQKNPTAFYLCASSTSPSTYEQYFGPGTRLTVT.

The rearrangement uses TRBV18 and TRBJ2-1; no clear D. CDR1 KGHSH and CDR2 LQKENI come from the germline V gene. V lost 3 bases and J 0 bases, leaving 9 bases between the germline ends. The CDR3 runs 15 residues. CDR3 sequence: CASSPGSSSYNEQFF. CDR3 bases: TGTGCCAGCTCACCTGGCAGTAGCTCCTACAATGAGCAGTTCTTC.

The V and J genes are TRBV18 and TRBJ1-1, with D possibly being TRBD1 (6 bases). The V end lost 2 bases, the J end lost 0 bases, and 16 bases lay between the germline ends. CDR1 and CDR2 (germline): KGHSH, LQKENI. The CDR3 has 17 residues. The CDR3 region is CASSPWAPNRVNTEAFF. CDR3 nucleotides: TGTGCCAGCTCACCATGGGCACCGAACAGGGTGAACACTGAAGCTTTCTTT.

The rearrangement links TRBV28 to TRBJ2-3; 8 bases line up with TRBD2. Germline V gene lookup returns CDR1 MDHEN and CDR2 SYDVKM. J gave up 6 bases and V 6 bases, and 5 bases lay outside the gene matches. CDR3 length: 13 residues. The chain's CDR3 is CASRGGGLDTQYF. The DNA for the CDR3 is TGTGCCAGCAGGGGCGGGGGGCTGGATACGCAGTATTTT.

The chain recombines TRBV7-2 with TRBJ2-3, with 8 bases lining up with TRBD1. Trimming cost V 5 bases and J 2 bases; bases outside gene matches: 9. CDR1 and CDR2 from the germline V gene are SGHTA and FQGNSA. This CDR3 region has 16 residues. The CDR3 DNA reads as TGTGCCAGCAGCCTCACCGGGACAGGAACCACAGATACGCAGTATTTT. This sequence encodes CASSLTGTGTTDTQYF.

This clone was observed a handful of times. The chain combines TRBV5-1 with TRBJ1-2, with D unclear. The CDR3 sequence is 16 residues long. From germline, CDR1 is SGHRS and CDR2 YFSETQ. Deletions cut 4 bases from V and 1 base from J, with 17 bases between. The CDR3 DNA sequence: TGCGCCAGCAGCCCCTCCCGGTCCGGGAATAACTATGGCTACACCTTC. This codes for CASSPSRSGNNYGYTF.

The CDR3 DNA is TGTGCCAGCAGTTCTATTTCGCAGGGTGGTGAAAAACTGTTTTTT. This codes for CASSSISQGGEKLFF. The rearrangement links TRBV28 to TRBJ1-4; TRBD1 is a possible D gene (5 bases). The CDR3 covers 15 residues. V was clipped by 4 bases and J by 7 bases, with 16 bases between them. The V gene's germline CDR1 is MDHEN and CDR2 SYDVKM.

The J gene is TRBJ2-5, the V gene TRBV13, with TRBD1 as a possible D gene (6 bases). The V and J ends lost 5 bases and 3 bases respectively, with 13 bases between them. Germline V lookup: CDR1 PRHDT, CDR2 FYEKMQ (reference sequence). The CDR3 runs 14 residues. The CDR3 sequence: CASSRTEGEETQYF. CDR3 DNA sequence: TGTGCCAGCAGCCGGACAGAGGGGGAAGAGACCCAGTACTTC.

V is TRBV5-1 and J is TRBJ1-5; D is unclear. Between the trimmed V and J ends, which lost 5 bases and 7 bases, there was a span of 13 bases. Germline CDR1 SGHRS, CDR2 YFSETQ. This CDR3 has 13 residues. Written as DNA, the CDR3 is TGCGCCAGCAGTGATGGACCCGGACAGCCCCAGCATTTT. Translating gives CASSDGPGQPQHF.

The V call is TRBV29-1, the J call TRBJ1-2; D is unclear. The ends were cut back, 4 bases at V and 3 bases at J, with 12 bases in the middle. This CDR3 is 13 amino acids long. Germline V gives CDR1 SQVTM, CDR2 ANQGSEA. The CDR3 spells CSVGARVDYGYTF. The CDR3 DNA follows: TGCAGCGTTGGGGCCCGAGTAGACTATGGCTACACCTTC.

This chain uses TRBV5-6 with TRBJ1-2; D unresolved. V lost 6 bases to trimming and J lost 4 bases, with 16 bases between them. Germline values: CDR1 SGHDT, CDR2 YYEEEE. The length of the CDR3 is 14 residues. Here the CDR3 DNA reads TGTGCCAGCACACTCGAACTACTGACCTATGGCTACACCTTC. It codes for CASTLELLTYGYTF. The full variable domain, its missing parts supplied by reference TRBV5-6 and TRBJ1-2, is DAGVTQSPTHLIKTRGQQVTLRCSPKSGHDTVSWYQQALGQGPQFIFQYYEEEERQRGNFPDRFSGHQFPNYSSELNVNALLLGDSALYLCASTLELLTYGYTFGSGTRLTVV.

The rearrangement links TRBV20-1 to TRBJ2-1; D gene uncertain. Per the germline V gene, CDR1 is DFQATT and CDR2 is SNEGSKA (reference sequence). V was clipped by 6 bases and J by 5 bases, with 8 bases between them. The CDR3 is 11 amino acids. Here the CDR3 reads CSALPHNEQFF. The CDR3, as DNA: TGCAGTGCCCTCCCCCACAATGAGCAGTTCTTC.

The J gene is TRBJ1-5, the V gene TRBV5-8; D gene uncertain. V lost 7 bases to trimming and J lost 6 bases, with 17 bases between them. This CDR3 spans 14 amino acids. The germline V gene encodes CDR1 SGHTS and CDR2 YDEGEE. The CDR3 DNA follows: TGTGCCAGCGGCCCCATAATCGGTGGTCAGCCCCAGCATTTT. It translates to CASGPIIGGQPQHF. The full variable domain, in which reference TRBV5-8 and TRBJ1-5 provide the parts outside the CDR3, is EAGVTQSPTHLIKTRGQQATLRCSPISGHTSVYWYQQALGLGLQFLLWYDEGEERNRGNFPPRFSGRQFPNYSSELNVNALELEDSALYLCASGPIIGGQPQHFGDGTRLSIL.

The chain joins TRBV27 to TRBJ1-6; 7 bases line up with TRBD1. Germline V CDR1 and CDR2: MNHEY, SMNVEV (reference sequence). This CDR3 region has 16 residues. V lost 2 bases to trimming and J lost 8 bases; unmatched junction nucleotides: 9. The CDR3, as DNA: TGTGCCAGCAGTTTAGCCCCGTGGCAGGGGGATTCACCCCTCCACTTT. Translation: CASSLAPWQGDSPLHF.

CDR3 in DNA: TGTGCCAGCAGCGCACAGGGATCCATGGGGTATACTGAAGCTTTCTTT. This encodes CASSAQGSMGYTEAFF. The J gene is TRBJ1-1, the V gene TRBV9; perhaps TRBD1 as D (6 bases). Trimming pared 3 bases from V and 5 bases from J, leaving 20 bases between. The CDR3 has 16 amino acids. Germline V lookup: CDR1 SGDLS, CDR2 YYNGEE.

The J gene is TRBJ2-3, the V gene TRBV7-6; 7 bases agree with TRBD2. This CDR3 has 15 residues. The trim removed 1 base at V and 0 bases at J, leaving 1 base unmatched. Germline assignment: CDR1 SGHVS and CDR2 FNYEAQ. CDR3: CASSLGEGSTDTQYF. The CDR3 coding sequence is TGTGCCAGCAGCTTAGGGGAGGGTAGCACAGATACGCAGTATTTT.

This clone was found a few times. The chain employs TRBV2 and TRBJ1-6; D ambiguous. The length of the CDR3 is 15 residues. V lost 5 bases, J lost 5 bases, and 13 bases lay in between. Germline CDR1 SNHLY, CDR2 FYNNEI. CDR3 residues: CASSFPLTDNSPLHF. CDR3 nucleotide sequence: TGTGCCAGCAGTTTTCCTTTGACGGATAATTCACCCCTCCACTTT.

A few counts support this clone. The V and J genes are TRBV7-2 and TRBJ2-3; D not resolved. Germline assignment: CDR1 SGHTA and CDR2 FQGNSA. The CDR3 covers 15 residues. The ends were cut back, 2 bases at V and 2 bases at J, with 11 bases in the middle. DNA of the CDR3: TGTGCCAGCAGCTTATTAGGGCAGAACACAGATACGCAGTATTTT. Translated: CASSLLGQNTDTQYF.